This T cell receptor beta chain was sequenced for a study of blood T cell repertoires in COVID-19. The germline V gene has CDR1 SNHLY and CDR2 FYNNEI. After removal of 4 bases from V and 6 bases from J, the junction contained 2 bases not matched to a gene. The CDR3 runs to 14 residues. In the original processing: The assay estimated nucleated cells by amplifying reference gene primers. Profiled with immunoSEQ multiplex PCR; TCRdb holds only in-frame clones, not every one. For V, J and clone size, that table is used; D and trimming come from the DNA. The sample lists roughly 150,000 clones; about 80% were seen once.

The receptor was derived from a woman in her fifties or sixties who had recovered from COVID-19. The chain links TRBV2 to TRBJ2-4, with 11 bases that match TRBD2. Sequenced: PBMCs or T cells enriched from blood (not recorded which). CDR3 nucleotides: TGTGCCAGCAGTGGTAGCGGGGGGGCAAACATTCAGTACTTC. Translating it yields CASSGSGGANIQYF.